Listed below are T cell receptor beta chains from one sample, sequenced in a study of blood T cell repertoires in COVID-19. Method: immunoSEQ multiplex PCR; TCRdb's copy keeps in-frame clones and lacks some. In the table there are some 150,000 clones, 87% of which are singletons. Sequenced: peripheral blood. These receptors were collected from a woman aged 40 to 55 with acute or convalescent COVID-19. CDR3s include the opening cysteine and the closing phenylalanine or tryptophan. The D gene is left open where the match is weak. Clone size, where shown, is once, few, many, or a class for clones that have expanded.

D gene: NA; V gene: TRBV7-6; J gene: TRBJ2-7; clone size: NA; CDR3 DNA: TGTGCCAGCAATTTGCAAGAGATGGACGAGCAGTACTTC; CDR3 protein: CASNLQEMDEQYF
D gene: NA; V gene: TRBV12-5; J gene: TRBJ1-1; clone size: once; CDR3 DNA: TGTGCTAGTGGTTTGCGGGGAAACACTGAAGCTTTCTTT; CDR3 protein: CASGLRGNTEAFF
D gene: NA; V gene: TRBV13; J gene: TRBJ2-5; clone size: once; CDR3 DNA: TGTGCCAGCAGCCCAATCGGCGGGATGACAGGGAAAGAGACCCAGTACTTC; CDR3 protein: CASSPIGGMTGKETQYF
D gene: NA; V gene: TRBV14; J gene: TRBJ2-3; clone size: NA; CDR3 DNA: TGTGCCAGCAGCCAAGTTTGGACTGACGCAGATACGCAGTATTTT; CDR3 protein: CASSQVWTDADTQYF
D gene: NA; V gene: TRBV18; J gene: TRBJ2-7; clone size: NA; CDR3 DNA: TGTGCCAGCTCGGCCAGTCCGGGGGGCGGCTACGAGCAGTACTTC; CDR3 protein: CASSASPGGGYEQYF
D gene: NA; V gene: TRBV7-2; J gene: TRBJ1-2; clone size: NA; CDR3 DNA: TGTGCCAGCAGCCCTGTTAGAGGCTACACCTTC; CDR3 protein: CASSPVRGYTF
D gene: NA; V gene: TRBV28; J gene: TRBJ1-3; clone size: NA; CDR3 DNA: TGTGCCAGCAGTTCCCTTCGGGGGTTCTCTGGAAACACCATATATTTT; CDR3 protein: CASSSLRGFSGNTIYF
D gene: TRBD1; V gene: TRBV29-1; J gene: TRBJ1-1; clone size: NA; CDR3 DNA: TGCAGCGTCGTCGGGACAGTGAACACTGAAGCTTTCTTT; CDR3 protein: CSVVGTVNTEAFF
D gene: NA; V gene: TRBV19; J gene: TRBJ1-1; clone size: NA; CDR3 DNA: TGTGCCAGTAGTACCTTCCCAGGTACCACTGAAGCTTTCTTT; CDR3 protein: CASSTFPGTTEAFF
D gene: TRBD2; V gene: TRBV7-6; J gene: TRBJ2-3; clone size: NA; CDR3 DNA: TGTGCCAGCAGCTTTCGACTAGCGGGGCCCCAGGGAGATACGCAGTATTTT; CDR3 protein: CASSFRLAGPQGDTQYF
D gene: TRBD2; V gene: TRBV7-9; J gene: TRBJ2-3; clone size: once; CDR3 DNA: TGTGCCAGCTACCGCCCGTGGGAGGGAAGCACAGATACGCAGTATTTT; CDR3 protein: CASYRPWEGSTDTQYF
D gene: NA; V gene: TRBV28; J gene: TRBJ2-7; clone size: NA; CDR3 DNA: TGTGCCAGCAGTTTACAGGGGATATACGAGCAGTACTTC; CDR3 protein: CASSLQGIYEQYF
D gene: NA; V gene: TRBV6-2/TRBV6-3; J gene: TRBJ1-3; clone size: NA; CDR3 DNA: TGTGCCAGCAGTTTGCAGTCCTCTGGAAACACCATATATTTT; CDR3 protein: CASSLQSSGNTIYF
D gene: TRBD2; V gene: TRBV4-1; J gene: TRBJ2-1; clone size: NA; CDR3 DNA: TGCGCCAGCAGCCAAGAAGATGGGACTAGCGGCCAATACAATGAGCAGTTCTTC; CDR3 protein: CASSQEDGTSGQYNEQFF